This T cell receptor beta chain is drawn from a study of blood T cell repertoires in COVID-19. Study details: Samples taken during acute and convalescent COVID-19 were collected in the United States, Italy and Spain.

The germline V gene encodes CDR1 SGHRS and CDR2 YFSETQ. The CDR3 totals 14 residues. Trimming shortened V by 2 bases and J by 1 base, and 10 bases separated the two germline ends. Cohort assignment relied on participant-reported clinical history. In the authors' workflow: Estimation of nucleated cell counts was performed using reference gene primer amplification. Produced via immunoSEQ multiplex PCR; TCRdb's table is partial and in-frame only. The V and J calls and clone size were taken over from that table, and D and trimming were inferred from the DNA. The sample has 270,000 or so clones; approximately 89% are singletons.

The sequence was collected from a man in his forties or fifties who had been exposed to COVID-19. The gene calls are TRBV5-1 and TRBJ2-7; D remains unclear. The sample was PBMCs or T cells enriched from blood (not recorded which). CDR3 sequence reads: CASSLRSVSYEQYF. For the CDR3, the DNA is TGCGCCAGCAGCTTAAGAAGCGTTTCCTACGAGCAGTACTTC. The whole variable domain, remainder taken from reference TRBV5-1 and TRBJ2-7, is KAGVTQTPRYLIKTRGQQVTLSCSPISGHRSVSWYQQTPGQGLQFLFEYFSETQRNKGNFPGRFSGRQFSNSRSEMNVSTLELGDSALYLCASSLRSVSYEQYFGPGTRLTVT.